The T cell receptor (beta chain) described here comes from a study of T cells after posttransplantation cyclophosphamide (dated by TCRdb to the mid-2010s). Broadly, across the study: T cell repertoire reconstitution was tracked by TRB sequencing after myeloablative bone marrow transplantation in which posttransplantation cyclophosphamide was used as GVHD prophylaxis. Because TRA and TRB clonality were tightly correlated in 8 or 9 samples, subsequent TCR analyses were focused on TRB only. TRB sequencing was also done on up to roughly 3 additional blood samples from 2 to 5.2 years after transplant in 3 patients, and on pretransplant blood from 4 patients. Blood from all 30 or so PTCy patients who had 1-year posttransplant specimens underwent TRB sequencing. Samples from a few dozen PTCy-treated patients, along with samples from about 16 of their related bone marrow donors, underwent antigen receptor sequencing. Public TRB sequences were queried against a database of over 3,000 sequences associated with responses to pathogens, tumor antigens, self-antigens and alloantigens. Summary of the overall study and its limitations: Across approximately 41 patients, TRB clonality was highly associated with recipient CMV seropositivity and CMV reactivation, and PTCy diversity was similar to diversity in CNI/methotrexate controls. Donor-recipient similarity was low at 1-2 months but increased during the first year, and donor CD8+ memory clones often dominated later blood repertoires. The TRB repertoires of T cells infiltrating skin or the GI tract showed only limited overlap with the TRB repertoires found in blood.

Genomic DNA was used for TRB sequencing, which was performed with the immunoSEQ assay at survey resolution or with the hsTCRB kit. In the paper's pipeline: The immunoSEQ software handled initial read processing, and the LymphoSeq R package was used for repertoire analyses. Clonality was computed as 1 minus normalized Shannon entropy, and a Gini coefficient was also calculated for each TRB dataset. To infer phenotypes in unsorted samples, TRB sequences from sorted subsets of the recipient or donor were mapped onto unsorted samples from the same recipient. The table comes from immuneACCESS by way of TCRdb, which keeps in-frame sequences with V and J called. Part of the clones is missing from these tables; in studies checked, under half for an unresolved V gene and the rest for unknown reasons. The DNA gave D and trimming, while V, J and clone size come from that table. The table records around 12,000 clones for this sample, and not one of them appears only once. Of the sample, roughly a quarter falls within the top ten clones.

Turning to this clone: The clone's antigen remains unknown. Per-base qualities were not stored, and no clone one base away is much larger.

The label giving this sample's time point can be read as: posttransplant day relative to BM transplant. Taken with the paper, the label for treatment or condition translates to: high-dose cyclophosphamide on days +3 and +4 as single-agent GVHD prophylaxis. PTCy patients received busulfan and fludarabine conditioning, a related or unrelated marrow graft, and cyclophosphamide on days +3 and +4. PTCy-treated patients came from a prospective multi-institutional clinical trial. Mononuclear cells from peripheral blood and bone marrow were separated by Ficoll-Hypaque density centrifugation and then cryopreserved. This TCR was sampled from a female patient between 40 and 55 years old who received an allogeneic stem cell transplant from an unrelated donor, was CMV-positive, and had acute GVHD only. Some T cells seen after a transplant may have their origin in the graft donor. The sample here was PBMCs, taken after allogeneic stem cell transplant with posttransplant cyclophosphamide.

The CDR3: CASSAALIEIPGNTIYF. The DNA reads TGCGCCAGCAGCGCGGCCCTTATTGAGATTCCTGGAAACACCATATATTTT. This receptor chain uses TRBV10-1 and TRBJ1-3; the D gene remains uncertain. The CDR3 spans 17 residues, from the cysteine through the phenylalanine. Just the 51-base CDR3 DNA is kept, in frame starting at base 1. Sequences WNHNN (CDR1) and SYGVQD (CDR2) are obtained from the germline V gene (reference sequence). At the junction V is shortened by 6 bases and J by 2 bases, with 20 bases in between.